The next 26 T cell receptor beta chains were all read from a single sample in a study of CD8+ T cells in alopecia areata. RNA was isolated and reverse transcribed to cDNA, the sequencing template. Sequencing was performed with immunoSEQ multiplex PCR; in TCRdb, only in-frame clones are kept and a portion is missing. The sample shows around 140,000 clones, about 85% of them seen only once. Indicated treatment: oral pan-JAK inhibitor, 5-10 mg twice daily. Sequenced here: CD8+ T cells sorted from blood, sampled at week 4, from a patient treated with tofacitinib. All receptors come from a human donor with alopecia areata.

The chain employs TRBV11-2 and TRBJ1-5, with no clear D. Trimming stripped 0 bases from V and 7 bases from J, with 7 bases between. CDR3 size: 13 residues. Germline V gene sequence: CDR1 SGHAT, CDR2 FQNNGV. The DNA of the CDR3 is TGTGCCAGCAGCTTAGAAGGGAGGCAGCCCCAGCATTTT. As protein: CASSLEGRQPQHF.

J is TRBJ2-7 and V is TRBV13; 8 positions match TRBD1. J was trimmed by 3 bases and V by 8 bases; bases with no gene match: 3. The CDR3 consists of 12 residues. Germline V gene lookup returns CDR1 PRHDT and CDR2 FYEKMQ (reference sequence). As DNA, the CDR3 is TGTGCCAGCGGACAGGGCCGCTACGAGCAGTACTTC. This codes for CASGQGRYEQYF.

The chain carries TRBV29-1 and TRBJ2-7, with 7 bases identical to TRBD2. This CDR3 has 13 amino acids. Germline CDR1 SQVTM, CDR2 ANQGSEA. V shed 4 bases and J 7 bases; nucleotides not matched to a gene: 10. This CDR3 is CSVVAGVLSEQYF. For the CDR3, the DNA is TGCAGCGTTGTGGCGGGAGTATTGAGTGAGCAGTACTTC.

V usage is TRBV6-5 and J usage is TRBJ1-2; maybe TRBD1 (6 bases). The CDR3 spans 14 residues. With 2 bases removed from V and 2 bases from J, the gap between germline ends came to 9 bases. The V gene's germline CDR1 is MNHEY and CDR2 SVGAGI. The chain's CDR3 is CASSYTGGNYGYTF. The CDR3 coding sequence is TGTGCCAGCAGTTACACGGGGGGCAACTATGGCTACACCTTC.

The V call is TRBV19, the J call TRBJ2-2, with D maybe TRBD1 (5 bases). V lost 3 bases to trimming and J lost 4 bases, with 15 bases between them. The CDR3 covers 16 residues. Germline assignment: CDR1 LNHDA and CDR2 SQIVND (reference sequence). The CDR3 reads CASSISWGGSTGELFF. The CDR3 nucleotides read TGTGCCAGTAGTATCTCATGGGGCGGTTCCACCGGGGAGCTGTTTTTT.

This rearrangement joins TRBV13 to TRBJ2-7; D gene unclear. V shed 0 bases and J shed 5 bases, with 5 bases lying between them. CDR1 PRHDT and CDR2 FYEKMQ come from the germline V gene (reference sequence). This CDR3 spans 12 amino acids. The CDR3 nucleotides read TGTGCCAGCAGCTTAGGGTCGGACGAGCAGTACTTC. Amino acids: CASSLGSDEQYF.

V and J are TRBV4-1 and TRBJ2-1, with D uncertain. Germline CDR1 and CDR2: MGHRA and YSYEKL. This CDR3 is built from 17 residues. V was trimmed by 2 bases and J by 2 bases, leaving 16 bases between them. The CDR3 DNA is TGCGCCAGCAGCCAACGAGGTCCAGACCTAACCTACAATGAGCAGTTCTTC. It translates to CASSQRGPDLTYNEQFF.

J is TRBJ2-7 and V is TRBV27; 7 bases fit TRBD2. There are 14 residues in the CDR3. Germline values: CDR1 MNHEY, CDR2 SMNVEV (reference sequence). The J segment lost 3 bases and the V segment lost 5 bases, leaving 7 bases of the junction unmatched. CDR3 bases: TGTGCCAGCAGTGAAGCTAGCGGACACTACGAGCAGTACTTC. It specifies CASSEASGHYEQYF.

In its sample, this clone was seen a few times. The chain recombines TRBV4-1 with TRBJ2-4; D is unclear. The germline V and J ends were trimmed by 0 bases and 0 bases, with 6 bases remaining between them. The CDR3 covers 15 residues. Germline V gene data show CDR1 as MGHRA and CDR2 as YSYEKL. The CDR3 DNA reads as TGCGCCAGCAGCCAAGACGGACGAGCCAAAAACATTCAGTACTTC. Its protein product is CASSQDGRAKNIQYF.

This chain joins TRBV29-1 and TRBJ2-7; D is possibly TRBD2 (5 bases). CDR1 SQVTM and CDR2 ANQGSEA come from the germline V gene. V gave up 5 bases and J gave up 0 bases, with 14 bases separating them. The CDR3 is 14 amino acids. This chain's CDR3 is CSVLVPGYSYEQYF. CDR3 in DNA: TGCAGCGTTCTAGTACCGGGATACTCCTACGAGCAGTACTTC.

This chain connects TRBV5-6 to TRBJ2-1, with 8 bases identical to TRBD2. This CDR3 has 14 residues. Trimming cost V 4 bases and J 4 bases; bases outside gene matches: 4. CDR1 and CDR2 (germline): SGHDT, YYEEEE. The CDR3: CASSVGGAYNEQFF. CDR3 bases: TGTGCCAGCAGCGTCGGGGGGGCTTACAATGAGCAGTTCTTC.

The chain uses TRBV9 and TRBJ2-5, with TRBD2 matching 7 bases. This CDR3 has 14 amino acids. Germline lookup yields CDR1 SGDLS and CDR2 YYNGEE. Losses at the gene ends were 6 bases for V and 3 bases for J; bases not matched to a gene: 8. CDR3 loop: CASMGGQAEETQYF. CDR3 nucleotides: TGTGCCAGCATGGGAGGGCAGGCGGAAGAGACCCAGTACTTC. Based on the CDR3 plus reference TRBV9 and TRBJ2-5, the full variable domain is DSGVTQTPKHLITATGQRVTLRCSPRSGDLSVYWYQQSLDQGLQFLIQYYNGEERAKGNILERFSAQQFPDLHSELNLSSLELGDSALYFCASMGGQAEETQYFGPGTRLLVL.

CDR3 in amino acids: CATSRGGSYNEQFF. The DNA for the CDR3 is TGTGCCACCAGCAGGGGAGGTTCCTACAATGAGCAGTTCTTC. This chain links TRBV15 with TRBJ2-1, with TRBD2 as a possible D gene (6 bases). From germline, CDR1 is LNHNV and CDR2 YYDKDF (reference sequence). There are 14 residues in the CDR3. Trimming cost V 3 bases and J 1 base, with 7 bases left between them.

This clone was seen just once. V usage is TRBV5-6 and J usage is TRBJ2-7; D could derive from TRBD1 or TRBD2 (5 bases each). V lost 4 bases and J lost 2, with 10 bases in between. This CDR3 has 13 residues. Germline V gene lookup returns CDR1 SGHDT and CDR2 YYEEEE. The chain's CDR3 is CASSHGTTYEQYF. The CDR3 DNA follows: TGTGCCAGCAGCCATGGGACCACCTACGAGCAGTACTTC.

CDR3 sequence: CASSRTGTVRGGYTF. The CDR3 nucleotides read TGTGCCAGCAGTCGCACCGGGACAGTCAGGGGTGGCTACACCTTC. The gene calls are TRBV2 and TRBJ1-2, with TRBD1 matching 7 bases. The CDR3 has 15 amino acids. V gave up 5 bases and J gave up 7 bases; unmatched junction bases: 13. Germline V gene data show CDR1 as SNHLY and CDR2 as FYNNEI.

The J gene is TRBJ2-7, the V gene TRBV27; D remains unclear. V dropped 5 bases and J dropped 5 bases, with 22 bases sitting between them. The CDR3 contains 16 residues. Germline lookup yields CDR1 MNHEY and CDR2 SMNVEV (reference sequence). As DNA, the CDR3 is TGTGCCAGCAGTCTCTCCGCCGAGACCGCTTGGCACGAGCAGTACTTC. Its translation is CASSLSAETAWHEQYF.

The chain combines TRBV10-2 with TRBJ2-7; TRBD1 or TRBD2 may be the D gene (5 bases each). This CDR3 contains 15 residues. Looked up from germline, CDR1 is WSHSY and CDR2 is SAAADI. Trimming cost V 0 bases and J 3 bases, with 12 bases left between them. CDR3: CASSESRDGIYEQYF. In DNA, the CDR3 is TGCGCCAGCAGTGAGTCAAGGGACGGAATCTACGAGCAGTACTTC.

Only one count was recorded for this clone. V and J are TRBV27 and TRBJ2-1; a weak D match, TRBD1 (6 bases). This CDR3 is 15 amino acids long. The germline gives CDR1 MNHEY, CDR2 SMNVEV (reference sequence). The ends were cut back, 8 bases at V and 9 bases at J, with 23 bases in the middle. CDR3 sequence: CASVGGGSGLSEQFF. The CDR3 nucleotides are TGTGCCAGCGTTGGGGGCGGGTCGGGCTTGAGTGAGCAGTTCTTC.

This chain uses TRBV2 with TRBJ2-1, with D unclear. Germline CDR1 SNHLY, CDR2 FYNNEI. The CDR3 length is 12 residues. Between the trimmed V and J ends, which lost 4 bases and 10 bases, there was a span of 11 bases. The DNA of the CDR3 is TGTGCCAGCAGTGGGCTGGGGTGGGAGCAGTTCTTC. Encoded protein: CASSGLGWEQFF.

This clone was detected once. The rearrangement joins TRBV7-9 to TRBJ1-2; 10 bases line up with TRBD1. CDR1 SEHNR and CDR2 FQNEAQ come from the germline V gene (reference sequence). This CDR3 comprises 16 residues. V was pared by 5 bases and J by 7 bases, with 13 bases of the junction left unmatched. The CDR3 loop is CASSGGEGQGLGGYTF. As DNA, the CDR3 is TGTGCCAGCAGCGGTGGCGAGGGACAGGGGCTAGGTGGCTACACCTTC.

The gene calls are TRBV9 and TRBJ2-3, with TRBD2 matching 8 bases. The CDR3 has 15 amino acids. Germline CDR1 and CDR2: SGDLS and YYNGEE. V trimming: 4 bases; J trimming: 3 bases; junction bases outside the gene matches: 7. CDR3 DNA sequence: TGTGCCAGCAGCATGGGACTAGTCATGACAGATACGCAGTATTTT. This codes for CASSMGLVMTDTQYF.

The CDR3 here is CSVPGQGATNEKLFF. CDR3 bases: TGCAGCGTACCCGGACAGGGAGCAACTAATGAAAAACTGTTTTTT. The rearrangement links TRBV29-1 to TRBJ1-4; 8 bases map to TRBD1. From germline, CDR1 is SQVTM and CDR2 ANQGSEA. The junction had 6 bases not matched to a gene; V was cut back by 6 bases and J by 0 bases. The CDR3 totals 15 residues.

CDR3 amino acids: CASRRGGLTSNEQYF. As DNA, the CDR3 is TGTGCCAGCCGGAGGGGGGGACTTACGTCCAACGAGCAGTACTTC. The V call is TRBV27, the J call TRBJ2-7; a possible D gene is TRBD2 (7 bases). V was shortened by 8 bases and J by 5 bases, with 22 bases between the two germline ends. Germline CDR1 MNHEY, CDR2 SMNVEV (reference sequence). This CDR3 spans 15 amino acids.

This clone was picked up a small number of times. This chain links TRBV10-3 with TRBJ2-7; D is unclear. V gave up 3 bases and J gave up 3 bases, with 21 bases separating them. This CDR3 spans 17 amino acids. Germline-derived CDR1 and CDR2 are ENHRY and SYGVKD. CDR3 in DNA: TGTGCCATCAGTGACCCCGATCCAACCCAAAAAGGCTACGAGCAGTACTTC. Its translation: CAISDPDPTQKGYEQYF.

The genes are TRBV19 and TRBJ2-1; 7 nucleotides align to TRBD1. From germline, CDR1 is LNHDA and CDR2 SQIVND (reference sequence). The V and J ends lost 5 bases and 3 bases, in that order; junction bases with no gene match: 4. The CDR3 extends over 14 amino acids. CDR3 in DNA: TGTGCCAGTAGTGTACGGGACAGCTACAATGAGCAGTTCTTC. It encodes CASSVRDSYNEQFF.

This clone was detected a few times. The chain combines TRBV29-1 with TRBJ2-7; D is possibly TRBD1 or TRBD2 (5 bases each). Germline V gene data show CDR1 as SQVTM and CDR2 as ANQGSEA. V was clipped by 5 bases and J by 3 bases, with 17 bases between them. This CDR3 has 14 residues. Here the CDR3 DNA reads TGCAGCGTTCAGCCGGGACGGACCGTCTACGAGCAGTACTTC. It encodes CSVQPGRTVYEQYF.